This T cell receptor (beta chain) derives from a study of metastatic and nonmetastatic thyroid tumors. Study summary: Across blood and tumor or nodule tissue, repertoires from malignant and benign thyroid patients were compared with one another. The study's findings and limits: Benign nodules reportedly had significantly lower TCR beta diversity than malignant thyroid tumors in blood and tumor.

This clone was seen many times. The antigen remains unidentified. A much larger clone differs by one base, so this may be a read error. Other DNA sequences from this sample encode an identical CDR3 as well. Per the original data handling: The distant-metastasis classifier for papillary thyroid cancer was built from CDR3 differences across clinicopathological groups. TCRdb re-clonotyped the PCR reads via MiXCR. These V and J calls rely on TCRdb rather than the paper's analysis. In the table there are tens of thousands of clones, around 25% of which are singletons. Germline V gives CDR1 SGHAT, CDR2 FQNNGV. V gave up 4 bases and J gave up 7 bases, with 13 bases separating them. The CDR3 has 14 amino acids. Patients were all untreated before their thyroid surgery.

The clonotype was recovered from a female donor with papillary thyroid cancer or a benign thyroid nodule (not recorded which). Some clones in this sample may be carry-over from other donors' samples. The sample consisted of blood. This chain links TRBV11-2 with TRBJ2-2, with unresolved D. This CDR3 reads CASSSNRGDGELFF. CDR3 sequence (DNA): TGTGCCAGCAGCTCGAACAGAGGCGACGGGGAGCTGTTTTTT.